This T cell receptor beta chain was documented in a study of radiotherapy plus CTLA-4 blockade in lung cancer. The table came from immunoSEQ multiplex PCR; TCRdb's copy has only in-frame clones and leaves some out. The sample comprises approximately 52,000 clones, 65% to 80% of which are singletons, and about 2.2% rests with the top ten. The length of the CDR3 is 17 residues. Germline V gene data show CDR1 as SNHLY and CDR2 as FYNNEI. The V segment lost 4 bases and the J segment 7 bases; nucleotides outside the gene matches: 14. This material consisted of peripheral blood, taken from a patient treated with radiotherapy plus ipilimumab. The sequence came from a human donor with non-small cell lung cancer whose response to radiotherapy plus ipilimumab could not be evaluated. The chain recombines TRBV2 with TRBJ2-2; 8 bases match TRBD2. The CDR3 reads CASSVVRSGSLSGELFF. CDR3 DNA sequence: TGTGCCAGCAGTGTTGTGCGGAGCGGGAGTTTGAGCGGGGAGCTGTTTTTT.